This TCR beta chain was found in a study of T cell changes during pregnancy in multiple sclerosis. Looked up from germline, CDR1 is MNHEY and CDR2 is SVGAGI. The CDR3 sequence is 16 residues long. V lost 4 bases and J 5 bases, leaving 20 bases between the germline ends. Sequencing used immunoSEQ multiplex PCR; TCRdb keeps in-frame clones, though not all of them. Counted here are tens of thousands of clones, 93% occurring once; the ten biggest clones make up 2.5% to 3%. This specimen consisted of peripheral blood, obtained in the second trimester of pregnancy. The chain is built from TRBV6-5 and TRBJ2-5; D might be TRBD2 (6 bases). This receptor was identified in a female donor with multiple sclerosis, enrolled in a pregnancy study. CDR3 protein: CASSSRTRDFGETQYF. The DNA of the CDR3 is TGTGCCAGCAGTTCGCGGACCCGGGACTTCGGGGAGACCCAGTACTTC.